This record looks at one T cell receptor (beta chain) sequence and its context. Its antigen is not known. Measured with immunoSEQ multiplex PCR; TCRdb has only the in-frame clones, and not every one. The sample carries 560,000 or so clones, roughly 95% recorded once. This entry belongs to a study of shared clonotypes between healthy human individuals. Selected positively for CCR7 and CD45RO-negative, naive CD8 cells excluded terminally differentiated effector memory CD45RA+ cells. Study observations and caveats: Large sequencing depth failed to make sorted-subset sequencing complete, rarefaction showed.

The CDR3 runs to 16 residues. CDR1 MNHEY and CDR2 SMNVEV come from the germline V gene (reference sequence). With 5 bases clipped from V and 6 bases from J, the junction kept 13 bases outside the gene matches. The V and J genes are TRBV27 and TRBJ2-7; 10 bases are a match to TRBD1. The sequencing sample was made of naive CD8+ T cells sorted from blood. The sequence came from a woman aged 25 to 39 in good health. The CDR3 loop reads CASSPNSGTGEGEQYF. Written as DNA, the CDR3 is TGTGCCAGCAGTCCAAACTCCGGGACAGGGGAGGGCGAGCAGTACTTC.